This entry features one T cell receptor beta chain sequence. Per the original data handling: Nucleated cell number was recorded as an estimate derived from reference gene primer amplification. Sequencing used immunoSEQ multiplex PCR; TCRdb keeps in-frame clones, though not all of them. V, J and clone size are those of that table, while D and trimming were read from the DNA. The data hold 100,000 to 150,000 clones, with roughly 80% observed a single time. These data come from a study of blood T cell repertoires in COVID-19. Study in general: From the United States, Italy and Spain came samples of acute and convalescent COVID-19.

CDR3 length: 15 residues. Between the trimmed V and J ends, which lost 2 bases and 6 bases, there was a span of 16 bases. Per germline, CDR1 MNHEY and CDR2 SVGAGI. This sequence was found in a woman in her 30s who had recovered from COVID-19. V is TRBV6-5 and J is TRBJ1-2; D perhaps matches TRBD1 (5 bases). The source material was peripheral blood. The CDR3 loop is CASSYQGSYRNGYTF. CDR3 nucleotide sequence: TGTGCCAGCAGTTACCAGGGATCTTATCGTAATGGCTACACCTTC.